Below, 3 T cell receptor beta chains from the same sample are listed, as sequenced in a study of CD8+ T cells in alopecia areata. Reverse transcription of extracted RNA yielded cDNA, which provided the sequencing template. Profiling relied on immunoSEQ multiplex PCR, and the TCRdb table lists in-frame clones only, not all of them. The data hold 130,000 to 150,000 clones, with more than 40% observed a single time. Sequenced input: CD4+ T cells sorted from blood. The receptors originated from a human donor with alopecia areata.

The chain is built from TRBV29-1 and TRBJ2-7; maybe TRBD1 (6 bases). Looked up from germline, CDR1 is SQVTM and CDR2 is ANQGSEA. V lost 7 bases to trimming and J lost 5 bases, with 15 bases between them. This CDR3 has 12 residues. CDR3 in DNA: TGCAGCGCGGGACAAGAGTACAACGAGCAGTACTTC. Its protein product is CSAGQEYNEQYF.

The chain recombines TRBV5-1 with TRBJ2-7, with no clear D. The CDR3 is 17 residues long. V dropped 3 bases and J dropped 0 bases, with 19 bases sitting between them. CDR1 SGHRS and CDR2 YFSETQ come from the germline V gene. CDR3 DNA sequence: TGCGCCAGCAGCTGGGGTGGTCTGGAGCGCGCCTCCTACGAGCAGTACTTC. Its protein is CASSWGGLERASYEQYF.

The rearrangement links TRBV29-1 to TRBJ2-1; possible D gene TRBD1, 6 bases. CDR1 is SQVTM and CDR2 is ANQGSEA in the germline V gene. This CDR3 has 12 amino acids. The ends were cut back, 8 bases at V and 7 bases at J, with 15 bases in the middle. DNA of the CDR3: TGCAGCTGCGTGCAGGGGACGAATGAGCAGTTCTTC. The encoded protein is CSCVQGTNEQFF.